A selection of T cell receptor beta chains follows, all from one sample in a study of shared clonotypes between healthy human individuals. Assay used: immunoSEQ multiplex PCR; TCRdb lists only in-frame clones, some missing. The data hold hundreds of thousands of clones, with around 79% observed a single time. Sequenced: PBMCs. The receptors come from a woman aged 40 to 55 in good health. Some clones in this sample may be carry-over from other donors' samples. Both conserved end residues are part of each CDR3. Fields, in order: clone size, CDR3 length, V gene, J gene, CDR3 protein. Expanded clones get a size class; other rows say once, few or many, or leave the size out.

NA	15	TRBV11-2	NA	CASSPRSPGSYEQYF
NA	20	TRBV4-1	TRBJ2-7	CASSQDQVGLAGVLTWEQYF
NA	15	TRBV11-1	TRBJ2-2	CASSLALGGTGELFF
few	16	TRBV6-4	TRBJ2-6	CASSTGQSSGANVLTF
NA	17	TRBV28	TRBJ1-3	CASKTRGQGATGNTIYF
NA	13	TRBV12-5	TRBJ2-1	CASGLEPHNEQFF
NA	15	TRBV7-9	TRBJ1-4	CASSARDSGYGKLFF
NA	13	TRBV9	TRBJ1-2	CASSVGGGVGYTF
NA	15	TRBV11-1	TRBJ2-3	CASSLGGARPDTQYF
few	14	TRBV7-8	TRBJ2-7	CASSPGGSTYEQYF
NA	15	TRBV5-1	TRBJ2-2	CASSPDNLNTGELFF
many	13	TRBV7-9	TRBJ2-7	CASSLPLGYEQYF
few	14	TRBV28	TRBJ1-4	CASSLRQGREKLFF
NA	15	TRBV4-2	NA	CASSHLLAGEREQYF
NA	15	TRBV9	TRBJ2-1	CASSVFSGQGIEQFF
NA	14	TRBV12-5	TRBJ1-2	CASGLGGTAGGYTF
many	13	TRBV7-3	TRBJ1-1	CASSSHRGTEAFF
NA	15	TRBV5-1	TRBJ1-4	CASSLAGGSNEKLFF
NA	18	TRBV11-2	TRBJ2-2	CASSYRGGTAANTGELFF
NA	15	TRBV10-3	TRBJ2-7	CAISESITRSVGQYF
few	13	TRBV28	TRBJ1-5	CASNRGENQPQHF
NA	17	TRBV4-1	TRBJ2-3	CASSQDGAGGGADTQYF
NA	11	TRBV14	NA	CASSHSSEQYF
NA	17	TRBV30	TRBJ1-6	CAWSPRLGATYNSPLHF
NA	15	TRBV4-1	TRBJ1-4	CASSPGQGQDEKLFF
NA	16	TRBV11-2	TRBJ2-7	CASSRLRAGDSYEQYF
few	13	TRBV18	TRBJ1-1	CASFPTANTEAFF
NA	14	TRBV11-2	TRBJ2-5	CASSRGPTQETQYF
NA	16	TRBV7-9	TRBJ2-6	CASSLWGPSGANVLTF
few	14	TRBV5-1	TRBJ2-6	CASSLGSGANVLTF
NA	15	TRBV27	TRBJ2-7	CASSATGRVPYEQYF